This is a list of T cell receptor beta chains from one sample in a study of cytomegalovirus exposure and HLA in healthy donors. TCRdb's table, derived via immunoSEQ multiplex PCR, lists solely in-frame clones and lacks some. Of roughly 100,000 clones in the sample, approximately 87% were seen once. The sample comprised PBMCs. The receptors here all came from a middle-aged man in good health and CMV-seronegative. The CDR3 runs from the conserved cysteine through the conserved F or W. The D gene is left open where the match is weak. Where a row states a size, it is once, few, many or the class of an expanded clone; other rows omit it.

j_call: TRBJ2-3; d_call: .; clone_size: .; v_call: TRBV7-8; cdr3_nt: TGTGCCAGCAGCTTGGGCAGGGGCACAGATACGCAGTATTTT; cdr3_aa: CASSLGRGTDTQYF
j_call: TRBJ1-4; d_call: .; clone_size: .; v_call: TRBV29-1; cdr3_nt: TGCAGCGTTTTTGTTGGCGGTGATAATGAAAAACTGTTTTTT; cdr3_aa: CSVFVGGDNEKLFF
j_call: TRBJ2-5; d_call: TRBD2; clone_size: .; v_call: TRBV7-2; cdr3_nt: TGTGCCAGCAGCTTAGGCGGGACTAGCGGGGGCCTATTCCAAGAGACCCAGTACTTC; cdr3_aa: CASSLGGTSGGLFQETQYF
j_call: TRBJ2-2; d_call: .; clone_size: .; v_call: TRBV9; cdr3_nt: TGTGCCAGCAGCGTAGAGGCAGGGCCGATCCCCGGGGAGCTGTTTTTT; cdr3_aa: CASSVEAGPIPGELFF
j_call: TRBJ1-1; d_call: TRBD1; clone_size: once; v_call: TRBV10-3; cdr3_nt: TGTGCCATCAGTCTCTCGACAGGGACAGGGGATAACACTGAAGCTTTCTTT; cdr3_aa: CAISLSTGTGDNTEAFF
j_call: TRBJ1-5; d_call: TRBD1; clone_size: once; v_call: TRBV11-3; cdr3_nt: TGTGCCAGCAGCTTAGTACACCGGGACAGTAGCAATCAGCCCCAGCATTTT; cdr3_aa: CASSLVHRDSSNQPQHF
j_call: TRBJ2-3; d_call: .; clone_size: .; v_call: TRBV5-1; cdr3_nt: TGCGCCAGCAGCCTAACGACAGATACGCAGTATTTT; cdr3_aa: CASSLTTDTQYF
j_call: TRBJ2-7; d_call: TRBD2; clone_size: .; v_call: TRBV9; cdr3_nt: TGTGCCAGCAGCTTTGGGACTAGCGGGGGGGATAACTACGAGCAGTACTTC; cdr3_aa: CASSFGTSGGDNYEQYF
j_call: TRBJ2-1; d_call: TRBD2; clone_size: .; v_call: TRBV7-9; cdr3_nt: TGTGCCAGCAGCAGCCCTAGCGGGGGGCCTAACTCCTACAATGAGCAGTTCTTC; cdr3_aa: CASSSPSGGPNSYNEQFF
j_call: TRBJ2-7; d_call: TRBD2; clone_size: .; v_call: TRBV19; cdr3_nt: TGTGCCAGTAGTATCGGGACTAGCGGCTACGAGCAGTACTTC; cdr3_aa: CASSIGTSGYEQYF
j_call: TRBJ2-2; d_call: .; clone_size: .; v_call: TRBV7-6; cdr3_nt: TGTGCCAGCAGCCCTGTTTTTCCCGGGGAGCTGTTTTTT; cdr3_aa: CASSPVFPGELFF
j_call: TRBJ2-7; d_call: .; clone_size: .; v_call: TRBV6-4; cdr3_nt: TGTGCCAGCACCCCTATGGACACCGGCCGAACCTACGAGCAGTACTTC; cdr3_aa: CASTPMDTGRTYEQYF
j_call: TRBJ2-7; d_call: TRBD1; clone_size: .; v_call: TRBV7-2; cdr3_nt: TGTGCCAGCAGCCTGAAGCGACAGGGATCCTACGAGCAGTACTTC; cdr3_aa: CASSLKRQGSYEQYF
j_call: TRBJ1-4; d_call: .; clone_size: .; v_call: TRBV7-9; cdr3_nt: TGTTCCAGCAGCTTAAAGGGTGGGGCGCGATATGAAAAACTGTTTTTT; cdr3_aa: CSSSLKGGARYEKLFF
j_call: TRBJ2-2; d_call: TRBD2; clone_size: .; v_call: TRBV5-1; cdr3_nt: TGCGCCAGCAGCTTGCTCGCGGGGGGGCTCCAATCCGGGGAGCTGTTTTTT; cdr3_aa: CASSLLAGGLQSGELFF
j_call: TRBJ1-3; d_call: .; clone_size: .; v_call: TRBV5-1; cdr3_nt: TGCGCCAGCAGCCCAACACCTCCCCCTATCCTGCGGGGACCCTCTGGAAACACCATATATTTT; cdr3_aa: CASSPTPPPILRGPSGNTIYF
j_call: TRBJ2-6; d_call: .; clone_size: .; v_call: TRBV5-1; cdr3_nt: TGCGCCAGCAGCTTGGGCAGGGGTGCTGGGGCCAACGTCCTGACTTTC; cdr3_aa: CASSLGRGAGANVLTF
j_call: TRBJ2-7; d_call: TRBD2; clone_size: .; v_call: TRBV27; cdr3_nt: TGTGCCAGCAGTTCCAAAAGCGGGGGGGTCTCCTACGAGCAGTACTTC; cdr3_aa: CASSSKSGGVSYEQYF
j_call: TRBJ2-1; d_call: TRBD2; clone_size: .; v_call: TRBV5-4; cdr3_nt: TGTGCCAGCAGCTACGGCGGGGGACGGGGTCGGAATGAGCAGTTCTTC; cdr3_aa: CASSYGGGRGRNEQFF
j_call: TRBJ2-7; d_call: .; clone_size: .; v_call: TRBV5-1; cdr3_nt: TGCGCCAGCAGCTTGGGGAGCTCCTACGAGCAGTACTTC; cdr3_aa: CASSLGSSYEQYF
j_call: TRBJ2-7; d_call: .; clone_size: .; v_call: TRBV5-1; cdr3_nt: TGCGCCAGCACCCCCGACAGGTACCCCTACGAGCAGTACTTC; cdr3_aa: CASTPDRYPYEQYF
j_call: TRBJ1-2; d_call: .; clone_size: once; v_call: TRBV7-9; cdr3_nt: TGTTCCAGCAGCTTTAGGACACCTTCACTCTTTAACTATGGCTACACCTTC; cdr3_aa: CSSSFRTPSLFNYGYTF
j_call: TRBJ2-1; d_call: TRBD2; clone_size: .; v_call: TRBV19; cdr3_nt: TGTGCCAGTACCGGGGGTAGTGCGGGGGGAGTCAATGAGCAGTTCTTC; cdr3_aa: CASTGGSAGGVNEQFF
j_call: TRBJ2-3; d_call: .; clone_size: .; v_call: TRBV13; cdr3_nt: TGTGCCAGCAGCGCGGGGAGTGATACGCAGTATTTT; cdr3_aa: CASSAGSDTQYF
j_call: TRBJ1-2; d_call: TRBD1; clone_size: .; v_call: TRBV19; cdr3_nt: TGTGCCAGTAGTATAGATCCCGAATCACTCGGACAGGGGAGCTACACCTTC; cdr3_aa: CASSIDPESLGQGSYTF
j_call: TRBJ1-3; d_call: TRBD1; clone_size: .; v_call: TRBV7-9; cdr3_nt: TGTGCCAGCAGCTTATCCCGACAGGGCTCTGGAAACACCATATATTTT; cdr3_aa: CASSLSRQGSGNTIYF
j_call: TRBJ1-2; d_call: TRBD1; clone_size: .; v_call: TRBV14; cdr3_nt: TGTGCCAGCAGCCACAAGTCCGGGACAGGGTCTTATGGCTACACCTTC; cdr3_aa: CASSHKSGTGSYGYTF
j_call: TRBJ2-3; d_call: TRBD1; clone_size: .; v_call: TRBV18; cdr3_nt: TGTGCCAGCTCGCCGGGACAGGGGGCCGCAGATACGCAGTATTTT; cdr3_aa: CASSPGQGAADTQYF
j_call: TRBJ1-6; d_call: .; clone_size: .; v_call: TRBV5-6; cdr3_nt: TGTGCCAGCAGCTTACCAAGCTCACCCCTCCACTTT; cdr3_aa: CASSLPSSPLHF
j_call: TRBJ2-5; d_call: TRBD2; clone_size: .; v_call: TRBV4-3; cdr3_nt: TGCGCCAGCAGCCATTCGCGGGGGGGCTTGAGGACCCAGTACTTC; cdr3_aa: CASSHSRGGLRTQYF
j_call: TRBJ1-3; d_call: TRBD1; clone_size: .; v_call: TRBV6-1; cdr3_nt: TGTGCCAGCAGTGAAGCGCGGTCAGGGGGATCTGGAAACACCATATATTTT; cdr3_aa: CASSEARSGGSGNTIYF
j_call: TRBJ1-1; d_call: .; clone_size: .; v_call: TRBV5-5; cdr3_nt: TGTGCCAGCAGCTCGTCACACACCACTGAAGCTTTCTTT; cdr3_aa: CASSSSHTTEAFF
j_call: TRBJ2-2; d_call: .; clone_size: .; v_call: TRBV7-8; cdr3_nt: TGTGCCAGCAGCGTTGGCAGGGTAACCGGGGAGCTGTTTTTT; cdr3_aa: CASSVGRVTGELFF
j_call: TRBJ1-2; d_call: .; clone_size: .; v_call: TRBV20-1; cdr3_nt: TGCAGTGCTTTTCGACTGAGGGGCTACACCTTC; cdr3_aa: CSAFRLRGYTF
j_call: TRBJ1-1; d_call: TRBD1; clone_size: .; v_call: TRBV6-4; cdr3_nt: TGTGCCAGCAGTGGGGGGACAGGGGGAAACACTGAAGCTTTCTTT; cdr3_aa: CASSGGTGGNTEAFF
j_call: TRBJ1-5; d_call: .; clone_size: .; v_call: TRBV7-6; cdr3_nt: TGTGCCAGCAGCTCTTTGGCGGGATTTGGCAATCAGCCCCAGCATTTT; cdr3_aa: CASSSLAGFGNQPQHF
j_call: TRBJ2-2; d_call: TRBD2; clone_size: few; v_call: TRBV4-3; cdr3_nt: TGCGCCAGCAGCCAGGGCGTTGTGGGGGGGAGGATCGGGGAGCTGTTTTTT; cdr3_aa: CASSQGVVGGRIGELFF
j_call: TRBJ1-4; d_call: TRBD1; clone_size: .; v_call: TRBV25-1; cdr3_nt: TGTGCCAGCAGTGAAAAGGTCAGGGGGGATGAAAAACTGTTTTTT; cdr3_aa: CASSEKVRGDEKLFF
j_call: TRBJ1-5; d_call: .; clone_size: .; v_call: TRBV4-3; cdr3_nt: TGCGCCAGCAGCCAATTTAGGGGAAACAATCAGCCCCAGCATTTT; cdr3_aa: CASSQFRGNNQPQHF
j_call: TRBJ2-2; d_call: TRBD2; clone_size: .; v_call: TRBV7-9; cdr3_nt: TGTGCCAGCAGCCCTAGCGGGGGCTACACCGGGGAGCTGTTTTTT; cdr3_aa: CASSPSGGYTGELFF
j_call: TRBJ2-1; d_call: TRBD2; clone_size: .; v_call: TRBV11-2; cdr3_nt: TGTGCCAGCAGCTTAGATAGCGCTAGCGGGGGGAATGAGCAGTTCTTC; cdr3_aa: CASSLDSASGGNEQFF
j_call: TRBJ1-3; d_call: .; clone_size: .; v_call: TRBV4-3; cdr3_nt: TGCGCCAGCAGCCAAGGGACGAGCGGAGGGGACACCATATATTTT; cdr3_aa: CASSQGTSGGDTIYF
j_call: TRBJ2-3; d_call: .; clone_size: .; v_call: TRBV14; cdr3_nt: TGTGCCAGCAGCCAAGATCGAGCCCGGACAGATACGCAGTATTTT; cdr3_aa: CASSQDRARTDTQYF
j_call: TRBJ1-6; d_call: TRBD1; clone_size: few; v_call: TRBV18; cdr3_nt: TGTGCCAGCTCTGAAACAGGGGGTACTAATTCACCCCTCCACTTT; cdr3_aa: CASSETGGTNSPLHF
j_call: TRBJ1-2; d_call: .; clone_size: .; v_call: TRBV5-1; cdr3_nt: TGCGCCAGCAGCTTGGTGTCACTCTATGGCTACACCTTC; cdr3_aa: CASSLVSLYGYTF
j_call: TRBJ1-6; d_call: .; clone_size: .; v_call: TRBV5-1; cdr3_nt: TGCGCCAGCAGCTTGTCCCTGCCCGCGACCACGGGGAATTCACCCCTCCACTTT; cdr3_aa: CASSLSLPATTGNSPLHF
j_call: TRBJ2-7; d_call: TRBD2; clone_size: .; v_call: TRBV4-1; cdr3_nt: TGCGCCAGCAGCTTCCAAACTAGCGGCCACGAGCAGTACTTC; cdr3_aa: CASSFQTSGHEQYF
j_call: TRBJ1-2; d_call: TRBD1; clone_size: .; v_call: TRBV10-3; cdr3_nt: TGTGCCATCACCGGGGACAGGGGACTTGGCTACACCTTC; cdr3_aa: CAITGDRGLGYTF
j_call: TRBJ2-5; d_call: TRBD2; clone_size: .; v_call: TRBV7-3; cdr3_nt: TGTGCCAGCAGCCTGACGAGCGGGGGGGGCTGGGAGACCCAGTACTTC; cdr3_aa: CASSLTSGGGWETQYF
j_call: TRBJ1-1; d_call: .; clone_size: .; v_call: TRBV5-1; cdr3_nt: TGCGCCAGCAGCTTGCACCGGGAGAACACTGAAGCTTTCTTT; cdr3_aa: CASSLHRENTEAFF
j_call: TRBJ1-6; d_call: .; clone_size: .; v_call: TRBV14; cdr3_nt: TGTGCCAGCAGCCCAAGTTCCTACCCCTATTCACCCCTCCACTTT; cdr3_aa: CASSPSSYPYSPLHF
j_call: TRBJ2-7; d_call: TRBD2; clone_size: .; v_call: TRBV15; cdr3_nt: TGTGCCACCAGCAGAGTAGGGACTAGCGGGGATGGGAGGGAGCAGTACTTC; cdr3_aa: CATSRVGTSGDGREQYF
j_call: TRBJ2-3; d_call: TRBD2; clone_size: .; v_call: TRBV2; cdr3_nt: TGTGCCAGCGCGGAGCGGGGGGTGACAGATACGCAGTATTTT; cdr3_aa: CASAERGVTDTQYF
j_call: TRBJ1-6; d_call: .; clone_size: .; v_call: TRBV9; cdr3_nt: TGTGCCAGCAGCGCAGGGTCAAGCCCAAATTCACCCCTCCACTTT; cdr3_aa: CASSAGSSPNSPLHF
j_call: TRBJ2-7; d_call: .; clone_size: .; v_call: TRBV2; cdr3_nt: TGTGCCAGCACCCCCCTCCGCGAGCAGTACTTC; cdr3_aa: CASTPLREQYF